What follows are 13 T cell receptor beta chains derived from one specimen sequenced in a study of T-cell memory formation after mild COVID-19. One entry per CDR3 protein results from TCRdb running MiXCR on the 5' RACE reads. The sample has 85,000 to 120,000 distinct CDR3 sequences, around 12% seen once. Material: PBMCs or a T cell subset sorted from them (not recorded which). These receptors originate from an adult woman who had mild COVID-19 (a few samples of this study predate the infection). Cell type and time point are not known.

The rearrangement uses TRBV12-3 or TRBV12-4 and TRBJ2-7, with D perhaps matching TRBD1 (6 bases). Deletions cut 6 bases from V and 5 bases from J, with 11 bases between. The CDR3 loop spans 12 amino acids. CDR3 DNA sequence: TGTGCCAGCAGCCCAAACAGGGACGAGCAGTACTTC. This sequence encodes CASSPNRDEQYF.

This clonotype was seen a handful of times. This chain connects TRBV12-3 or TRBV12-4 to TRBJ1-1; no clear D. V shed 3 bases and J shed 7 bases, with 9 bases lying between them. This CDR3 has 12 residues. The CDR3 DNA reads TGTGCCAGCAGTTTCGAGGGTGGTGAAGCTTTCTTT. It specifies CASSFEGGEAFF.

The chain joins TRBV10-3 to TRBJ2-6; no definite D call. V lost 6 bases and J 3 bases, leaving 6 bases between the germline ends. The CDR3 is 13 residues long. Germline CDR1 ENHRY, CDR2 SYGVKD. The CDR3 is CAISEVGANVLTF. DNA for the CDR3: TGTGCCATCAGCGAGGTTGGGGCCAACGTCCTGACTTTC.

The chain employs TRBV27 and TRBJ2-1, with TRBD2 identical over 11 bases. CDR3 length: 16 amino acids. Germline CDR1 MNHEY, CDR2 SMNVEV (reference sequence). J was trimmed by 5 bases and V by 1 base; bases with no gene match: 4. The CDR3 DNA reads as TGTGCCAGCAGTTTATTTTTAGCGGGGGGGAACAATGAGCAGTTCTTC. It translates to CASSLFLAGGNNEQFF.

This chain joins TRBV7-8 and TRBJ2-3; TRBD2 matches at 11 bases. CDR3 length: 19 residues. The V gene's germline CDR1 is SGHVS and CDR2 FQNEAQ. V shed 5 bases and J 0 bases; nucleotides not matched to a gene: 13. The CDR3 region is CASSPLLAGGFSSTDTQYF. For the CDR3, the DNA is TGTGCCAGCAGCCCACTTCTAGCGGGGGGTTTTTCTAGCACAGATACGCAGTATTTT.

This clonotype was picked up many times. The rearrangement links TRBV7-8 to TRBJ2-7; D is unresolved. V was shortened by 5 bases and J by 6 bases, with 8 bases between the two germline ends. The CDR3 is 11 amino acids. Germline values: CDR1 SGHVS, CDR2 FQNEAQ. CDR3 in DNA: TGTGCCAGCAGCCTACGAGGCGAGCAGTACTTC. Its translation: CASSLRGEQYF.

Note on this clonotype: This sequence may be a read error, since a much larger clone differs from it by one base. The chain recombines TRBV7-9 with TRBJ2-7, with D maybe TRBD1 (6 bases). The V end lost 5 bases, the J end lost 0 bases, and 8 bases lay between the germline ends. Germline V gives CDR1 SEHNR, CDR2 FQNEAQ (reference sequence). This CDR3 spans 13 amino acids. This chain's CDR3 is CASSRDTSYEQYF. CDR3 nucleotide sequence: TGTGCCAGCAGCCGGGACACCTCCTACGAGCAGTACTTC.

On this clonotype: The CDR3 ends on some other residue instead of the conserved phenylalanine or tryptophan, so this is likely a read error. The chain recombines TRBV6-5 with TRBJ2-1; D is unclear. Trimming removed 6 bases from V and 4 bases from J, with 10 bases in between. CDR1 is MNHEY and CDR2 is SVGAGI in the germline V gene. The CDR3 is 13 residues long. The CDR3: CASSGEPYNEQFS. In DNA form, the CDR3 reads TGTGCCAGCAGCGGCGAACCTTACAATGAGCAGTTCTCC.

This clonotype was detected only a few times. CDR3 coding DNA: TGTGCCAGCAGCTTCCAGGATACCAAAAACATTCAGTACTTC. Translating gives CASSFQDTKNIQYF. This chain links TRBV7-9 with TRBJ2-4; unclear D gene. Deletions cut 3 bases from V and 2 bases from J, with 8 bases between. The CDR3 has 14 residues. Germline V gene lookup returns CDR1 SEHNR and CDR2 FQNEAQ (reference sequence).

This clonotype was observed a handful of times. The rearrangement uses TRBV3-1 and TRBJ1-2; no reliable D call. The CDR3 length is 14 residues. V lost 0 bases and J 4 bases, leaving 9 bases between the germline ends. CDR1 LGHDT and CDR2 YNNKEL come from the germline V gene (reference sequence). The CDR3: CASSQEHSPYGYTF. In DNA form, the CDR3 reads TGTGCCAGCAGCCAAGAGCACAGCCCCTATGGCTACACCTTC.

This clonotype has a handful of counts. This chain joins TRBV20-1 and TRBJ2-3; D perhaps matches TRBD2 (5 bases). The CDR3 totals 15 residues. V lost 8 bases and J lost 2, with 20 bases in between. In germline, CDR1 is DFQATT, CDR2 SNEGSKA (reference sequence). The CDR3, as DNA: TGCAGTTTCCCTCCAGAGGAGGCCCTCACAGATACGCAGTATTTT. It specifies CSFPPEEALTDTQYF.

The gene calls are TRBV12-3 or TRBV12-4 and TRBJ1-6; no firm D call. The CDR3 loop spans 15 amino acids. Trimming took off 5 bases at V and 9 bases at J, with 17 bases between the two ends. CDR3 sequence (DNA): TGTGCCAGCAGTATAGGGTCTCCTGCGGTTTCACCCCTCCACTTT. It codes for CASSIGSPAVSPLHF.

This clonotype occurred a few times. The chain has TRBV6-2 or TRBV6-3 and TRBJ1-6, with TRBD1 matching over 7 bases. Germline assignment: CDR1 MNHEY and CDR2 SVGEGT. The CDR3 covers 17 residues. After removal of 6 bases from V and 4 bases from J, the junction contained 12 bases not matched to a gene. The CDR3 spells CASRRAGTAIYNSPLHF. CDR3 coding DNA: TGTGCCAGCAGACGCGCCGGGACAGCGATTTATAATTCACCCCTCCACTTT.